The T cell receptor (beta chain) described here comes from a study of T cells in Graves' hyperthyroidism and ophthalmopathy. It was RNA transcripts that yielded the amplified TCR beta CDR3 regions. The TCR CDR3 first-round RT-PCR relied on the HTBI primer set. TCRdb re-called the multiplex PCR reads through MiXCR, storing one row per CDR3 protein. This repertoire shows 640,000 or so distinct CDR3 sequences, approximately 15% found once; its top ten account for 3.5% to 4.5%. The V segment lost 4 bases and the J segment 6 bases; nucleotides outside the gene matches: 3. The germline CDR1 and CDR2 sequences are SGHTA and FQGNSA. The CDR3 has 12 amino acids.

The clonotype originates from a woman between 35 and 50 years old with Graves' ophthalmopathy. What was sequenced was blood. The chain recombines TRBV7-2 with TRBJ2-7, with 7 bases fitting TRBD1. CDR3 sequence: CASSSQGTEQYF. DNA of the CDR3: TGTGCCAGCAGCTCACAGGGGACCGAGCAGTACTTC.